These 31 T cell receptor beta chains originate from one sample sequenced in a study of T cell clonality in common variable immunodeficiency. Their cognate antigens are unknown. The study, taken as a whole, reports: In common variable immunodeficiency, TCR beta chains reportedly carried fewer deletions and N-nucleotide insertions.

Data came from immunoSEQ multiplex PCR; TCRdb stores just in-frame clones and leaves some out. The table lists some 27,000 clones, with no singletons. The sequenced sample consisted of peripheral blood mononuclear cells. The receptors were sampled from a human donor with common variable immunodeficiency.

The sample holds many counts of this clone. The observed sequence ends 3 residues before the CDR3 terminus, with the missing tail filled in from the germline J gene. The chain combines TRBV10-1 with TRBJ2-1, with a tentative D call TRBD2 (6 bases). Looked up from germline, CDR1 is WNHNN and CDR2 is SYGVQD (reference sequence). Trimming took off 2 bases at V and 5 bases at J, with 19 bases between the two ends. The CDR3 contains 17 residues. The CDR3 reads CASSEETPGTPDNEQFF. The sequenced part of the CDR3 DNA is TGCGCCAGCAGTGAGGAGACTCCGGGGACTCCGGACAATGAG.

This clone occurred a few times. The CDR3 end falls 3 residues outside the read, so it is completed with the germline J gene. V usage is TRBV7-9 and J usage is TRBJ2-1; D gene ambiguous. V gave up 6 bases and J gave up 7 bases, with 10 bases separating them. Germline CDR1 and CDR2: SEHNR and FQNEAQ (reference sequence). This CDR3 has 12 residues. CDR3: CASSFQDNEQFF. The DNA read from the CDR3 is TGTGCCAGCAGTTTCCAGGATAATGAG.

This clone was recorded a few times. Coverage ceases 3 residues before the CDR3 finishes, and the germline J gene fills in the end. The V and J genes are TRBV20-1 and TRBJ1-1; possibly TRBD1 for D (6 bases). The CDR3 covers 13 residues. Germline CDR1 reads DFQATT; CDR2 reads SNEGSKA (reference sequence). The V end lost 3 bases, the J end lost 2 bases, and 10 bases lay between the germline ends. The DNA read from the CDR3 is TGCAGTGCTAGCGGCAGGGGTAACACTGAA. Translating gives CSASGRGNTE. The complete CDR3 sequence is CSASGRGNTEAFF.

This clone was recorded many times. CDR3 DNA, as far as it was read: TGCAGTGCTAGAGATTGGGGGGGAGGAGAGACC. This codes for CSARDWGGGET. The complete CDR3 protein is CSARDWGGGETQYF. The rearrangement links TRBV20-1 to TRBJ2-5; 7 nucleotides align to TRBD2. Read coverage stops 3 residues before the CDR3 terminus; the germline J gene supplies the remainder. The germline V gene has CDR1 DFQATT and CDR2 SNEGSKA (reference sequence). The V gene end was trimmed by 0 bases and the J gene end by 4 bases; junction bases not matched to a gene: 5. This CDR3 is built from 14 residues.

This clone was seen ten or more times. The read comes to an end 3 residues before the CDR3 does, leaving the germline J gene to fill in the end. The chain is built from TRBV6-1 and TRBJ2-2; D uncertain. The CDR3 is 15 residues long. Trimming took 4 bases from V and 1 from J, leaving 10 bases between them. The germline V gene encodes CDR1 MNHNS and CDR2 SASEGT. CDR3 loop: CASSVRSGNTGELFF. The CDR3 bases that were read are TGTGCCAGCAGTGTGAGGTCGGGGAACACCGGGGAG.

For this clone: The observed sequence ends 3 residues before the CDR3 terminus, with the missing tail filled in from the germline J gene. V is TRBV19 and J is TRBJ2-3; the match to TRBD2 covers 10 bases. J lost 5 bases, V lost 6 bases, and 8 bases had no gene match. Germline assignment: CDR1 LNHDA and CDR2 SQIVND (reference sequence). The CDR3 is made up of 15 amino acids. This chain's CDR3 is CASRPGLAPGDTQYF. The sequenced part of the CDR3 DNA is TGTGCCAGTAGGCCGGGACTAGCGCCGGGAGATACG.

This clone has a handful of counts. Coverage ceases 3 residues before the CDR3 finishes, and the germline J gene fills in the end. V and J are TRBV18 and TRBJ2-3; 7 bases agree with TRBD1. The length of the CDR3 is 14 residues. Trimming took 7 bases from V and 3 from J; bases not matched to a gene: 7. Germline CDR1 and CDR2: KGHSH and LQKENI. The DNA read from the CDR3 is TGTGCCAGCTTACAGACAGGGAGAACAGATACG. Its translation is CASLQTGRTDT. The complete CDR3 protein is CASLQTGRTDTQYF.

This clone was counted at least ten times. The missing CDR3 end, 3 residues past where the read stops, is filled in from the germline J gene. The chain combines TRBV7-2 with TRBJ2-7; no reliable D call. Germline-derived CDR1 and CDR2 are SGHTA and FQGNSA. This CDR3 is built from 15 residues. Trimming took 1 base from V and 5 from J, leaving 15 bases between them. Partial CDR3 DNA: TGTGCCAGCAGCTTAGGAGGCCCCCTCACCCACGAG. It yields the protein CASSLGGPLTHE. The full CDR3 protein is CASSLGGPLTHEQYF. Drawing the rest from reference TRBV7-2 and TRBJ2-7, the complete variable domain is GAGVSQSPSNKVTEKGKDVELRCDPISGHTALYWYRQSLGQGLEFLIYFQGNSAPDKSGLPSDRFSAERTGGSVSTLTIQRTQQEDSAVYLCASSLGGPLTHEQYFGPGTRLTVT.

This clone was counted between two and nine times. The junction and the germline gene differ at one end; a read error may be behind it. The read comes to an end 3 residues before the CDR3 does, leaving the germline J gene to fill in the end. This rearrangement joins TRBV2 to TRBJ2-7; TRBD1 agrees at 8 bases. The CDR3 has 18 amino acids. Germline V CDR1 and CDR2: SNHLY, FYNNEI. The CDR3 here is CAGRGAGTGGSPPYEQYF. CDR3 DNA, as far as it was read: TGTGCCGGCAGGGGGGCCGGTACAGGGGGTTCCCCCCCCTACGAG. The whole variable domain, remainder taken from reference TRBV2 and TRBJ2-7, is EPEVTQTPSHQVTQMGQEVILRCVPISNHLYFYWYRQILGQKVEFLVSFYNNEISEKSEIFDDQFSVERPDGSNFTLKIRSTKLEDSAMYFCAGRGAGTGGSPPYEQYFGPGTRLTVT.

Comment on this clone: The read ends 3 residues early relative to the CDR3; the germline J gene fills the gap. The rearrangement uses TRBV7-2 and TRBJ2-1; D may be TRBD2 (6 bases). Trimming took off 6 bases at V and 6 bases at J, with 15 bases between the two ends. Germline CDR1 SGHTA, CDR2 FQGNSA. This CDR3 is built from 14 residues. CDR3 DNA, as far as it was read: TGTGCCAGCAGGTTTGGAGGGGCCCCCAATGAG. Translating gives CASRFGGAPNE. The whole CDR3 is CASRFGGAPNEQFF.

This clone was seen repeatedly, ten times or more. The read gets to within 3 residues of the CDR3 end, and the germline J gene fills in the rest. This chain connects TRBV7-3 to TRBJ2-7; D is possibly TRBD1 (6 bases). The CDR3 consists of 15 residues. Between the trimmed V and J ends, which lost 1 base and 6 bases, there was a span of 16 bases. Germline V gene data show CDR1 as SGHTA and CDR2 as FQGTGA. The covered CDR3 bases are TGTGCCAGCAGCTTAAGGGGGCCTGACCGGGGCGAG. Its translation: CASSLRGPDRGE. Given in full, the CDR3 is CASSLRGPDRGEQYF.

As for this clone: The read ends 3 residues before the CDR3 terminus; that terminus is restored from the germline J gene. The genes are TRBV7-9 and TRBJ2-1; D unclear. The CDR3 has 13 residues. The germline gives CDR1 SEHNR, CDR2 FQNEAQ (reference sequence). V was pared by 3 bases and J by 6 bases, with 9 bases between. CDR3 DNA, as far as it was read: TGTGCCAGCAGCTTCGCCGGTCGCAATGAG. The encoded protein is CASSFAGRNE. The CDR3 reads in full as CASSFAGRNEQFF.

Of note for this clone: The read ends 3 residues before the CDR3 terminus; that terminus is restored from the germline J gene. The chain uses TRBV7-6 and TRBJ1-1, with 10 bases lining up with TRBD1. The CDR3 consists of 15 residues. Germline V lookup: CDR1 SGHVS, CDR2 FNYEAQ. Trimming took 5 bases from V and 1 from J; bases not matched to a gene: 4. The CDR3 is CASSPRTGGNTEAFF. The CDR3 DNA, read in part, is TGTGCCAGCAGCCCCCGGACAGGGGGGAACACTGAA.

This clone was seen at least ten times. The read terminates 3 residues ahead of where the CDR3 ends, so the germline J gene completes it. This sequence joins TRBV5-4 and TRBJ1-2, with D perhaps TRBD1 (5 bases). The germline V and J ends were trimmed by 2 bases and 0 bases, with 14 bases remaining between them. Germline V gene data show CDR1 as SGHNT and CDR2 as YYREEE (reference sequence). CDR3 length: 16 residues. CDR3 bases read: TGTGCCAGCAGCTTTGGTTTTAGGGGAGCTAACTATGGC. It specifies CASSFGFRGANYG. The full CDR3 is CASSFGFRGANYGYTF. Variable domain in full (rest from reference TRBV5-4 and TRBJ1-2): ETGVTQSPTHLIKTRGQQVTLRCSSQSGHNTVSWYQQALGQGPQFIFQYYREEENGRGNFPPRFSGLQFPNYSSELNVNALELDDSALYLCASSFGFRGANYGYTFGSGTRLTVV.

This clone was counted at least ten times. The read comes to an end 3 residues before the CDR3 does, leaving the germline J gene to fill in the end. The chain is built from TRBV29-1 and TRBJ2-7; 8 positions match TRBD1. The V segment lost 4 bases and the J segment 6 bases; nucleotides outside the gene matches: 11. This CDR3 has 14 amino acids. Germline CDR1 is SQVTM and CDR2 is ANQGSEA. This CDR3 reads CSVVQGASYGEQYF. CDR3 bases read: TGCAGCGTTGTGCAGGGGGCCTCTTACGGCGAG.

There are a few counts of this clone. Coverage ceases 3 residues before the CDR3 finishes, and the germline J gene fills in the end. The chain links TRBV11-3 to TRBJ2-2; a weak D match, TRBD1 (5 bases). Germline CDR1 is SGHNT and CDR2 is YENEEA. The CDR3 extends over 14 amino acids. Trimming took off 2 bases at V and 9 bases at J, with 13 bases between the two ends. This chain's CDR3 is CASSLRQGIRELFF. The DNA read from the CDR3 is TGTGCCAGCAGCTTACGGCAGGGAATTCGGGAG. Full variable domain (outside the CDR3, taken from reference TRBV11-3 and TRBJ2-2): EAGVVQSPRYKIIEKKQPVAFWCNPISGHNTLYWYLQNLGQGPELLIRYENEEAVDDSQLPKDRFSAERLKGVDSTLKIQPAELGDSAVYLCASSLRQGIRELFFGEGSRLTVL.

A few counts support this clone. Read coverage stops 3 residues before the CDR3 terminus; the germline J gene supplies the remainder. This rearrangement joins TRBV7-3 to TRBJ2-3, with D maybe TRBD1 (6 bases). The CDR3 has 12 residues. CDR1 and CDR2 from the germline V gene are SGHTA and FQGTGA. Trimming stripped 4 bases from V and 6 bases from J, with 8 bases between. The CDR3: CASSSGDDTQYF. CDR3 DNA (partial): TGTGCCAGCAGCTCAGGGGACGATACG.

For this clone: The read ends 3 residues before the CDR3 terminus; that terminus is restored from the germline J gene. This chain joins TRBV13 and TRBJ2-5; D uncertain. Trimming took 0 bases from V and 0 from J, leaving 8 bases between them. From germline, CDR1 is PRHDT and CDR2 FYEKMQ (reference sequence). The CDR3 spans 15 residues. This chain's CDR3 is CASSLGQINQETQYF. The CDR3 DNA, read in part, is TGTGCCAGCAGCTTAGGCCAGATCAACCAAGAGACC.

Remarks on this clone: The observed sequence ends 3 residues before the CDR3 terminus, with the missing tail filled in from the germline J gene. The gene calls are TRBV7-9 and TRBJ2-1, with a weak D call TRBD1 (6 bases). Trimming removed 7 bases from V and 8 bases from J, with 18 bases in between. The V gene's germline CDR1 is SEHNR and CDR2 FQNEAQ (reference sequence). The CDR3 spans 14 residues. The CDR3 protein is CASIVENRAYEQFF. Incomplete CDR3 DNA: TGTGCCAGCATCGTAGAGAACAGGGCCTATGAG.

This clone has at least ten counts. The DNA ends 3 residues before the CDR3 does, and the rest of the CDR3 is filled in from the germline J gene. This rearrangement joins TRBV19 to TRBJ2-3; no clear D. Trimming pared 1 base from V and 0 bases from J, leaving 5 bases between. The CDR3 length is 14 residues. The germline gives CDR1 LNHDA, CDR2 SQIVND (reference sequence). CDR3 residues: CASSIGQSTDTQYF. The CDR3 bases that were read are TGTGCCAGTAGTATAGGTCAGAGCACAGATACG.

This clone was observed a handful of times. The sequence runs out 3 residues before the end of the CDR3; the remainder is reconstructed from the germline J gene. The chain has TRBV7-8 and TRBJ2-7; 7 bases are a match to TRBD2. V was clipped by 1 base and J by 6 bases; unmatched bases: 12. Germline-derived CDR1 and CDR2 are SGHVS and FQNEAQ. The length of the CDR3 is 16 residues. Incomplete CDR3 DNA: TGTGCCAGCAGCTTAGTGGCGGGGGAGATGCCTGGCGAG. Encoded protein: CASSLVAGEMPGE. The entire CDR3 reads CASSLVAGEMPGEQYF.

A note on this clone: The read halts 3 residues ahead of the CDR3 end, with the missing end drawn from the germline J gene. Different DNA sequences within this sample yield the same CDR3. V and J are TRBV18 and TRBJ2-6; D call uncertain. This CDR3 region has 17 residues. V lost 3 bases, J lost 2 bases, and 14 bases lay in between. Per germline, CDR1 KGHSH and CDR2 LQKENI. The DNA read from the CDR3 is TGTGCCAGCTCACCTCCAGGTCACACGCCTGGGGCCAACGTC. Its translation: CASSPPGHTPGANV. The full CDR3 is CASSPPGHTPGANVLTF.

As for this clone: The read finishes 3 residues shy of the CDR3 end, and the germline J gene is used to complete it. The chain recombines TRBV7-8 with TRBJ1-5; D remains unclear. With 1 base removed from V and 3 bases from J, the gap between germline ends came to 13 bases. CDR3 length: 16 amino acids. CDR1 is SGHVS, CDR2 FQNEAQ, per germline. The CDR3 loop is CASSLVVYTDNQPQHF. Incomplete CDR3 DNA: TGTGCCAGCAGCTTAGTAGTTTATACAGACAATCAGCCC.

Comment on this clone: Coverage ceases 3 residues before the CDR3 finishes, and the germline J gene fills in the end. The rearrangement uses TRBV18 and TRBJ2-1, with 12 positions matching TRBD2. Germline V lookup: CDR1 KGHSH, CDR2 LQKENI. Trimming removed 3 bases from V and 9 bases from J; junction bases left unmatched: 12. This CDR3 comprises 17 residues. CDR3 in amino acids: CASSPLGLAGGTGEQFF. CDR3 DNA (partial): TGTGCCAGCTCACCCCTCGGGCTAGCGGGGGGGACCGGTGAG.

Concerning this clone: The read comes to an end 3 residues before the CDR3 does, leaving the germline J gene to fill in the end. This chain uses TRBV19 with TRBJ2-1, with 7 bases that match TRBD1. The CDR3 runs to 17 residues. Germline V gene lookup returns CDR1 LNHDA and CDR2 SQIVND (reference sequence). V lost 3 bases and J lost 3; bases outside the gene matches: 11. The CDR3 sequence is CASSIPQRDSVYNEQFF. The part of the CDR3 DNA that was read is TGTGCCAGTAGTATCCCCCAAAGGGACAGCGTCTACAATGAG.

Worth noting for this clone: The read comes to an end 3 residues before the CDR3 does, leaving the germline J gene to fill in the end. This chain links TRBV20-1 with TRBJ2-1; D may be TRBD2 (7 bases). Germline V gene lookup returns CDR1 DFQATT and CDR2 SNEGSKA (reference sequence). This CDR3 has 15 amino acids. V was shortened by 6 bases and J by 4 bases, with 19 bases between the two germline ends. The covered CDR3 bases are TGCAGTGCCACGATGGGAGGGGGGGGGTACAATGAG. Amino acid sequence: CSATMGGGGYNE. The full-length CDR3 reads as CSATMGGGGYNEQFF.

A remark on this clone: The read gets to within 3 residues of the CDR3 end, and the germline J gene fills in the rest. V gene TRBV7-3 combines with J gene TRBJ2-1; 8 bases match TRBD1. The germline V gene has CDR1 SGHTA and CDR2 FQGTGA. The CDR3 has 15 amino acids. Trimming cost V 4 bases and J 4 bases; bases outside gene matches: 6. The covered CDR3 bases are TGTGCCAGCAGCTCCGACAGGGGTCGGTACAATGAG. Protein: CASSSDRGRYNE. In full, the CDR3 reads CASSSDRGRYNEQFF.

This clone was found many times. The read gets to within 3 residues of the CDR3 end, and the germline J gene fills in the rest. The chain employs TRBV19 and TRBJ1-1; 7 bases line up with TRBD1. Germline CDR1 LNHDA, CDR2 SQIVND (reference sequence). The CDR3 has 14 amino acids. V trimming: 4 bases; J trimming: 4 bases; junction bases outside the gene matches: 6. CDR3 protein: CASSTRQGGTEAFF. CDR3 DNA, as far as it was read: TGTGCCAGTAGTACCCGACAGGGAGGCACTGAA. Drawing the rest from reference TRBV19 and TRBJ1-1, the complete variable domain is DGGITQSPKYLFRKEGQNVTLSCEQNLNHDAMYWYRQDPGQGLRLIYYSQIVNDFQKGDIAEGYSVSREKKESFPLTVTSAQKNPTAFYLCASSTRQGGTEAFFGQGTRLTVV.

By share, this clone counts as medium-sized. The observed sequence ends 3 residues before the CDR3 terminus, with the missing tail filled in from the germline J gene. The V and J genes are TRBV19 and TRBJ2-7; TRBD1 might be the D (5 bases). CDR1 is LNHDA, CDR2 SQIVND, per germline (reference sequence). The V end was cut by 2 bases, the J end by 0 bases, with 8 bases between. The CDR3 has 14 residues. The DNA read from the CDR3 is TGTGCCAGTAGTATAAAAGACAGCTCCTACGAG. It translates to CASSIKDSSYE. The full CDR3 reads CASSIKDSSYEQYF.

The sample holds many counts of this clone. The read ends 3 residues shy of where the CDR3 ends; the end is completed using the germline J gene. This rearrangement joins TRBV19 to TRBJ2-5; 8 bases are a match to TRBD2. J was trimmed by 4 bases and V by 3 bases; bases with no gene match: 4. CDR3 size: 14 residues. The germline gives CDR1 LNHDA, CDR2 SQIVND (reference sequence). CDR3: CASSIPGGGETQYF. CDR3 DNA (partial): TGTGCCAGTAGTATCCCCGGGGGGGGAGAGACC.

This clone was recorded a few times. CDR3 bases read: TGTGCCAGCAGCTTAGGAGGGTGGGAGACC. Amino acids: CASSLGGWET. The CDR3 in its entirety is CASSLGGWETQYF. The chain uses TRBV7-8 and TRBJ2-5; possible D gene TRBD2, 5 bases. The read ends 3 residues before the CDR3 terminus; that terminus is restored from the germline J gene. Trimming took 1 base from V and 5 from J, leaving 8 bases between them. This CDR3 is built from 13 residues. From germline, CDR1 is SGHVS and CDR2 FQNEAQ.